The rows below give T cell receptor beta chains drawn from one sample of a study of T and B cells in COVID-19 patients. MiXCR, applied by TCRdb to the multiplex PCR reads, yields one record per CDR3 protein. The sample includes around 28,000 distinct CDR3 sequences, 30% to 35% of them seen just once. The sequencing sample was made of blood. The origin of the receptors is a human donor who had recovered from COVID-19. Each CDR3 is given without its conserved first and last residue.

j_gene | v_gene | CDR3aa
TRBJ2-2 | TRBV18 | ASSDGTGELNTGELF
TRBJ1-2 | TRBV6-5 | ASSYGQGRGYT
TRBJ1-4 | TRBV6-5 | ASSYEGAGEKLF
TRBJ1-5 | TRBV5-6 | ASSHGSSGQPQH
TRBJ2-3 | TRBV19 | ASSPVGTSGRYTDTQY
TRBJ2-2 | TRBV7-3 | ASSGTDRASGSGSLPGELF
TRBJ2-2 | TRBV19 | ASSSPNRDRTGELF
TRBJ2-6 | TRBV27 | ASGHRSGANVLT
TRBJ1-1 | TRBV6-6 | ASSKLSGGEAF
TRBJ2-3 | TRBV27 | ASSPDPAGTDTQY
TRBJ2-7 | TRBV6-5 | ASSYSRTGEGYEQY
TRBJ1-2 | TRBV6-2/TRBV6-3 | ASSYRPNYGYT
TRBJ2-7 | TRBV27 | ASSGSGEQY
TRBJ2-3 | TRBV11-1 | ASSPTADTQY
TRBJ2-7 | TRBV10-3 | ATTTSGPPYEQY
TRBJ2-3 | TRBV12-3/TRBV12-4 | ASSPGSDTQY
TRBJ2-7 | TRBV6-6 | ASRPPDRAEQY
TRBJ1-2 | TRBV20-1 | SARAGQGAGPINGYT
TRBJ1-3 | TRBV6-1 | ASSATGAGNTIY
TRBJ2-7 | TRBV19 | ASSRAGDSYEQY
TRBJ1-1 | TRBV12-3/TRBV12-4 | ASRRWDRAFGGTEAF
TRBJ1-2 | TRBV12-3/TRBV12-4 | ASSPGTVVNYGYT
TRBJ2-7 | TRBV11-2 | ASSLVVEYEQY
TRBJ1-2 | TRBV28 | ASSTGNRGYT
TRBJ2-5 | TRBV6-5 | ASSAQGSWGTQY
TRBJ1-1 | TRBV5-4 | ASSLWQGTTEAF
TRBJ2-3 | TRBV18 | ASSPRLAATTDTQY
TRBJ2-7 | TRBV19 | ASSKWLGGYEQY
TRBJ1-1 | TRBV6-2/TRBV6-3 | ASSYSIRNTEAF
TRBJ2-2 | TRBV6-5 | ASIVADSLNTGELF
. | TRBV27 | ASRSAPRGNEQY
TRBJ1-5 | TRBV6-5 | ASRGQGAGGNQPQH
TRBJ2-3 | TRBV6-5 | ASRPRGVSTDTQY
TRBJ1-2 | TRBV29-1 | SVETVLYGYT
TRBJ2-6 | TRBV6-4 | ASSEESGANVLT
TRBJ2-2 | TRBV20-1 | SAARDSGELF
TRBJ2-2 | TRBV13 | ASSLTLSTGELF
TRBJ2-4 | TRBV10-3 | AISFSGKGDIQY
TRBJ2-7 | TRBV6-1 | ASSETGWGEQY
TRBJ2-7 | TRBV6-1 | ASISGRYEQY
TRBJ2-1 | TRBV6-4 | ASSGTGGYNEQF
TRBJ2-1 | TRBV6-2/TRBV6-3 | ASSSRQGASPNNEQF
TRBJ1-6 | TRBV20-1 | SARDSQGNSPLH
TRBJ2-7 | TRBV6-1 | ASSTTSDTYEQY